This T cell receptor (beta chain) was observed in a study of blood T cell repertoires in COVID-19. Profiling relied on immunoSEQ multiplex PCR, and the TCRdb table lists in-frame clones only, not all of them. The table lists more than 95,000 clones, around three quarters of them singletons. Germline V gene data show CDR1 as SGHTA and CDR2 as FQGNSA. V shed 2 bases and J 6 bases; nucleotides not matched to a gene: 10. The CDR3 sequence is 16 residues long. The J gene is TRBJ1-3, the V gene TRBV7-2, with 7 positions matching TRBD1. The sequenced sample consisted of peripheral blood. The receptor's source is an older man with acute or convalescent COVID-19. CDR3 residues: CASSLNPGTATNTIYF. The CDR3 DNA reads TGTGCCAGCAGCTTAAACCCCGGGACAGCCACAAACACCATATATTTT.